Listed below are T cell receptor beta chains from one sample, sequenced in a study of monozygotic twins with inflammatory bowel disease. TCRdb processed the 5' RACE reads again and assigns one entry to each CDR3 protein, with no DNA. The sample's table shows approximately 120,000 distinct CDR3 sequences. The source material was blood. The source is a human donor with ulcerative colitis or Crohn's disease, or a healthy co-twin of an affected twin (not recorded which). Each CDR3 is given with its conserved first and last residue. Each record gives: J gene, V gene, CDR3 protein.

J: TRBJ2-1
V: TRBV20-1
CDR3: CSARALRTSGGRNEQFF

J: TRBJ2-2
V: TRBV7-3
CDR3: CASSPNNTYTGTGELFF

J: TRBJ1-6
V: TRBV7-8
CDR3: CASSLGRQGASPLHF

J: TRBJ2-7
V: TRBV29-1
CDR3: CSVLRDTPLSYEQYF

J: TRBJ2-7
V: TRBV12-3/TRBV12-4
CDR3: CASSLTPEHYEQYF

J: TRBJ2-4
V: TRBV7-2
CDR3: CASSLGDRAKNIQYF

J: TRBJ2-1
V: TRBV20-1
CDR3: CSARILSGEGHNEQFF

J: TRBJ2-2
V: TRBV5-1
CDR3: CASSGGNTGELFF

J: TRBJ1-1
V: TRBV20-1
CDR3: CSGAPYGNTEAFF

J: TRBJ2-5
V: TRBV12-3/TRBV12-4
CDR3: CASSSQTSGVQETQYF

J: TRBJ2-7
V: TRBV20-1
CDR3: CSASFGAGAYEQYF

J: TRBJ2-3
V: TRBV28
CDR3: CATEADVSTDTQYF

J: TRBJ1-2
V: TRBV20-1
CDR3: CSARDLGGILSNYGYTF

J: TRBJ2-1
V: TRBV29-1
CDR3: CSVVREESYNEQFF

J: TRBJ2-5
V: TRBV7-2
CDR3: CASSFNQGGETQYF

J: TRBJ1-1
V: TRBV19
CDR3: CASSMGINTEAFF

J: TRBJ2-7
V: TRBV7-2
CDR3: CASSLAAGTYEQYF

J: TRBJ1-1
V: TRBV10-3
CDR3: CAISSGDGAEAFF

J: TRBJ1-2
V: TRBV28
CDR3: CASSRLGGSYGYTF

J: TRBJ2-7
V: TRBV5-6
CDR3: CASRIRDSYEQYF

J: TRBJ1-1
V: TRBV13
CDR3: CASSSRGQGITEAFF

J: TRBJ1-6
V: TRBV28
CDR3: CAAGDGGYNSPLHF

J: TRBJ1-1
V: TRBV7-2
CDR3: CASRFTGDTEAFF

J: TRBJ2-5
V: TRBV6-1
CDR3: CASSTTGPETQYF

J: TRBJ1-1
V: TRBV3-1
CDR3: CASSQALHTEAFF

J: TRBJ2-7
V: TRBV3-1
CDR3: CASSQAGTDLYEQYF

J: TRBJ2-1
V: TRBV29-1
CDR3: CSVVGGSSYNEQFF

J: TRBJ2-7
V: TRBV11-1
CDR3: CASSLGDSSGEQYF

J: TRBJ2-5
V: TRBV20-1
CDR3: CSARDPGLDERTQYF

J: TRBJ2-1
V: TRBV20-1
CDR3: CSASWTSGSGVYNEQFF

J: TRBJ1-3
V: TRBV29-1
CDR3: CSVDLGGSGNTIYF

J: TRBJ2-7
V: TRBV6-5
CDR3: CASSYSVLQTLGHEQYF

J: TRBJ2-3
V: TRBV5-4
CDR3: CASSPGTSGDTDTQYF

J: TRBJ1-2
V: TRBV19
CDR3: CASNAGDRGLGYTF

J: TRBJ1-2
V: TRBV24-1
CDR3: CATSEGDGYGYTF

J: TRBJ2-1
V: TRBV18
CDR3: CASSLTQEYNEQFF

J: TRBJ2-1
V: TRBV7-8
CDR3: CASSLTGQRENEQFF

J: TRBJ1-5
V: TRBV20-1
CDR3: CCANSGVWNQPQHF

J: TRBJ1-2
V: TRBV28
CDR3: CASSSSGDSPYGYTF

J: TRBJ1-1
V: TRBV11-3
CDR3: CASKGSNVNAEAFF

J: TRBJ2-1
V: TRBV9
CDR3: CASSVGTKGEQFF

J: TRBJ1-2
V: TRBV28
CDR3: CASSETGGGYGYTF

J: TRBJ1-2
V: TRBV14
CDR3: CASSRGTGGPLNYGYTF

J: TRBJ2-5
V: TRBV11-2
CDR3: CASSLDRRWTSGGHGTQYF

J: TRBJ2-7
V: TRBV29-1
CDR3: CSVEDKGRSYEQYF